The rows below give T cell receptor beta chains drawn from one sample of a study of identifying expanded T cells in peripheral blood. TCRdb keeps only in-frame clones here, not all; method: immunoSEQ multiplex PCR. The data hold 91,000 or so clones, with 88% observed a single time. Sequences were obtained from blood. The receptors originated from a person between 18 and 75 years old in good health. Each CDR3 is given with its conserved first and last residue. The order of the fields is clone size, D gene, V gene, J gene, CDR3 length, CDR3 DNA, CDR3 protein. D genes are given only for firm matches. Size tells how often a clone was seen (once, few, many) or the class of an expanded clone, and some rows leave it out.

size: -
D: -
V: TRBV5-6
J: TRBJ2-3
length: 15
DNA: TGTGCCAGCAGCCTCCTGGACAGTAGCACAGATACGCAGTATTTT
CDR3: CASSLLDSSTDTQYF

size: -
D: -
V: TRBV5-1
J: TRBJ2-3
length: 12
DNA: TGCGCCAGCAGCCCGGGCACAGATACGCAGTATTTT
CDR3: CASSPGTDTQYF

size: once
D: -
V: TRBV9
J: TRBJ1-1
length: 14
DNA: TGTGCCAGCAGCCAGGCAGGGCAGTCTACTGAAGCTTTCTTT
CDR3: CASSQAGQSTEAFF

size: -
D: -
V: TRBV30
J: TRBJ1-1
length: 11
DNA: TGTGCCTGGAGTGTACAGTTTGAAGCTTTCTTT
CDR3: CAWSVQFEAFF

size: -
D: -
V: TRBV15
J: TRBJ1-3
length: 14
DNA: TGTGCCACCAGCAGTGGGTACTCTGGAAACACCATATATTTT
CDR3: CATSSGYSGNTIYF

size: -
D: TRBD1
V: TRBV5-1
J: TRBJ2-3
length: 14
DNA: TGCGCCAGCAGGGGGACAGGGAGGACAGATACGCAGTATTTT
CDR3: CASRGTGRTDTQYF

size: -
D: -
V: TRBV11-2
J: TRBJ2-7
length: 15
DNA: TGTGCCAGCAGCTTACCCAGGCAGGGAAGCTACGAGCAGTACTTC
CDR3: CASSLPRQGSYEQYF

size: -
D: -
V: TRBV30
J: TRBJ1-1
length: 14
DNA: TGTGCCTGGAGTGTTAGCCTTTGGAACACTGAAGCTTTCTTT
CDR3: CAWSVSLWNTEAFF

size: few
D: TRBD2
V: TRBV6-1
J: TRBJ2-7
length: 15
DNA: TGTGCCAGCAGTGAATCTCTAGCGGGGGGGTACGAGCAGTACTTC
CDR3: CASSESLAGGYEQYF

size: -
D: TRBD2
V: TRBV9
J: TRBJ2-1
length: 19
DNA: TGTGCCAGCAGCTCCCCCTGGGTCTCAGCGGGAGGGCCGGGGAATGAGCAGTTCTTC
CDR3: CASSSPWVSAGGPGNEQFF

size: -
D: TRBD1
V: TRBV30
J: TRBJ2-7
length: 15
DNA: TGTGCCTGGAAGTTCGGGACAGGGGCATCCTACGAGCAGTACTTC
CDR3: CAWKFGTGASYEQYF

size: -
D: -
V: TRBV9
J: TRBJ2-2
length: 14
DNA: TGTGCCAGCAGCGTAGACGGGGGCACCGGGGAGCTGTTTTTT
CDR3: CASSVDGGTGELFF

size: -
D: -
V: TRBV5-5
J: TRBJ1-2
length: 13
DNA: TGTGCCAGCAGCTTGGAGATCCGTTATGGCTACACCTTC
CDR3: CASSLEIRYGYTF

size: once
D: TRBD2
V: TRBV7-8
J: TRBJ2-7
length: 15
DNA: TGTGCCAGCACCCCAGTAGCGGGAGTAGCCTTCGAGCAGTACTTC
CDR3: CASTPVAGVAFEQYF

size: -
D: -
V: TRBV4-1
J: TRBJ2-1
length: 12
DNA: TGCGCCAGCAGCCAACAGTACAATGAGCAGTTCTTC
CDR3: CASSQQYNEQFF

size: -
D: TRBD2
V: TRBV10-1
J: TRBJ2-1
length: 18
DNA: TGCGCCAGCAGTGAGTATACTAGCGGGGCGAGCTCCTACAATGAGCAGTTCTTC
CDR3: CASSEYTSGASSYNEQFF

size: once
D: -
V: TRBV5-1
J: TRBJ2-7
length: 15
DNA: TGCGCCAGCAGCTTGATCTTAGGTTCCTCCTACGAGCAGTACTTC
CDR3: CASSLILGSSYEQYF

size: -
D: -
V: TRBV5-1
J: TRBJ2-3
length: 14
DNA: TGCGCCAGCAGCACCCTTGCTACTGCCGATACGCAGTATTTT
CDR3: CASSTLATADTQYF

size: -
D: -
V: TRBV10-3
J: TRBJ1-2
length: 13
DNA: TGTGCCATCAGTGAGTCGCCCGGGATTGGCTACACCTTC
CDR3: CAISESPGIGYTF

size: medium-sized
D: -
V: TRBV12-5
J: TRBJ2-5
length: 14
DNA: TGTGCTAGTGCCCAAGGACAGCCACAAGAGACCCAGTACTTC
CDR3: CASAQGQPQETQYF

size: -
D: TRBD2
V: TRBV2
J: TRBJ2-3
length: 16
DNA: TGTGCCAGCAGTGATGTTGCGGGACTACCCACAGATACGCAGTATTTT
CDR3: CASSDVAGLPTDTQYF

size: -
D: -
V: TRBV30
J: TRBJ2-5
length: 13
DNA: TGTGCCTGGAACTTTGAAGGAGTGGAGACCCAGTACTTC
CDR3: CAWNFEGVETQYF

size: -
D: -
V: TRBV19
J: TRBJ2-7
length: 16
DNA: TGTGCCAGTAGTACCATCGACGCGCAATCCGACTACGAGCAGTACTTC
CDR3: CASSTIDAQSDYEQYF

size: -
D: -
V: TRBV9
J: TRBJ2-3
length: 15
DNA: TGTGCCAGCAGCGTAGGTGAAAGTGACACAGATACGCAGTATTTT
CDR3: CASSVGESDTDTQYF

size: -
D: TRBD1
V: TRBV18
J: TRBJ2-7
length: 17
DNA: TGTGCCAGCTCACCATCGTTGGTAGGGACAGAGTCCTACGAGCAGTACTTC
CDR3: CASSPSLVGTESYEQYF

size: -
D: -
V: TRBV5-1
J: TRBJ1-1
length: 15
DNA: TGCGCCAGCACAGTACAAACAGGGATGAACACTGAAGCTTTCTTT
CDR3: CASTVQTGMNTEAFF

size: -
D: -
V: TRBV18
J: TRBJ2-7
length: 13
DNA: TGTGCCAGCTCCCCCCCGGAGTCGTACGAGCAGTACTTC
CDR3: CASSPPESYEQYF

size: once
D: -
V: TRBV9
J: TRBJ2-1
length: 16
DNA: TGTGCCAGCAGCGTAGCCCCCCGGGACCCTCGGGATGAGCAGTTCTTC
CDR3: CASSVAPRDPRDEQFF

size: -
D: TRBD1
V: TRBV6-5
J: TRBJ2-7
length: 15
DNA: TGTGCCAGCAGCTGGGACAGGGGGATCTCCTACGAGCAGTACTTC
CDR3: CASSWDRGISYEQYF

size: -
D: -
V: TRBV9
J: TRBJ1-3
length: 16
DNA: TGTGCCAGCAGCGTATTACCTCACGGATCTGGAAACACCATATATTTT
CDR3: CASSVLPHGSGNTIYF

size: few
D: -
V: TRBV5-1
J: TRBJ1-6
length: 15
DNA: TGCGCCAGCAGCTTCGGAGCATCCTATAATTCACCCCTCCACTTT
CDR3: CASSFGASYNSPLHF

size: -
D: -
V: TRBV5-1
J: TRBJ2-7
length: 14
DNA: TGCGCCAGCAGCTTGTTTTCCTCAGGGTACGAGCAGTACTTC
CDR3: CASSLFSSGYEQYF

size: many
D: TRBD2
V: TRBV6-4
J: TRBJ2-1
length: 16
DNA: TGTGCCAGCAGTGACTCGAGAGCGGGGGTATCACGCGAGCAGTTCTTC
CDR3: CASSDSRAGVSREQFF

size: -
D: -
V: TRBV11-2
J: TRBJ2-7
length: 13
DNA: TGTGCCAGCAGCCCCAATGAGGGGGGGAAGCAGTACTTC
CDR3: CASSPNEGGKQYF

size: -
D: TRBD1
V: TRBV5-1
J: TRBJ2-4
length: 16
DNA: TGCGCCAGCAGCTTGGGTACAGGGGATGTCAAAAACATTCAGTACTTC
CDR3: CASSLGTGDVKNIQYF

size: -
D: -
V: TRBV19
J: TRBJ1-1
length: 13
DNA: TGTGCCAGTAGTATTCTAGGGTACACTGAAGCTTTCTTT
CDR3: CASSILGYTEAFF